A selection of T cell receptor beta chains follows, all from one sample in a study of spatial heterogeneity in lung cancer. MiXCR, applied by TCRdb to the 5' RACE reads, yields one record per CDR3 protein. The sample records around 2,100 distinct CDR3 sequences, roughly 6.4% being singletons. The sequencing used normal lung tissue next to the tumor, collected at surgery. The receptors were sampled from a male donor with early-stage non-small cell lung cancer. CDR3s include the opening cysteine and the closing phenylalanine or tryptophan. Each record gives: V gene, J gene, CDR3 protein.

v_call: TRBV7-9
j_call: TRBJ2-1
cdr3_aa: CASSPITSGRINEQFF

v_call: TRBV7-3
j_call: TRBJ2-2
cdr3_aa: CASSLTGLAGGTNTGELFF

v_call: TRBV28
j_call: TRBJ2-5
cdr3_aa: CASTNATGQETQYF

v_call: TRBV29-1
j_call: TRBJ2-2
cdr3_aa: CSVRGLTNTGELFF

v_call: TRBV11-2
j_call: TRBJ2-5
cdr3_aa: CASSAQGTQETQYF

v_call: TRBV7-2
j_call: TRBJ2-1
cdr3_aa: CASSSTSGQYNEQFF

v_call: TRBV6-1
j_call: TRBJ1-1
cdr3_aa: CASSEFTANTEAFF

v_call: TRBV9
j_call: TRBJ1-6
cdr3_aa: CASSVAPSYDSPLHF

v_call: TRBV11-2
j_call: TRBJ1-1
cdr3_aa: CASSLRMNTEAFF

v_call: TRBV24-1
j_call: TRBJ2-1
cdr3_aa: CATSDLGQPSSYNEQFF

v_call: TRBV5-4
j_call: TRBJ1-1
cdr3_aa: CASSQGSNTEAFF

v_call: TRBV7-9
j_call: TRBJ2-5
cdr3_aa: CASSLPTAETQYF

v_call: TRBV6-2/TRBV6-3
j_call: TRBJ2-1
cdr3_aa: CASRLTSAGLDEQFF

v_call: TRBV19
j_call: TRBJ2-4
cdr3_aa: CASSGLAKNIQYF

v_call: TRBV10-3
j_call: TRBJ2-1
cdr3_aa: CATSPAGDLNEQFF

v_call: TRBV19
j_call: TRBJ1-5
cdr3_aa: CASSKDSVYQPQHF